This entry concerns a single T cell receptor (beta chain). The antigen it binds to is not known. Within one base of it there is no much larger clone, and no base qualities were kept. Inclusive of the bounding cysteine and phenylalanine, the CDR3 is 14 residues long. Only the CDR3 DNA is retained, 42 bases long and in frame from the first base. Trimmed from V: 6 bases; trimmed from J: 1 base; junction bases lacking a gene match: 2. For CDR1 and CDR2, the germline V gene (reference sequence) lists LNHDA and SQIVND. The entry originates in a study of blood T cell repertoires in COVID-19 (dated by TCRdb to about 2020). A note on the overall study: The collaborator samples originated in the United States, Italy and Spain and spanned the acute and convalescent phases of COVID-19. The repertoires were released in a freely available public database meant as a resource for research on the immune response to SARS-CoV-2. A de-identified subject ID, COVID-19 status, age in years and sex were almost always included in the sample metadata. Where HLA class I and class II types were available, the types were taken from metadata supplied by the sample provider, not from assay-based typing. The material from the prospective study consisted of cDNA or gDNA derived from T cells, B-cell-depleted T cells, or PBMCs. Deeply sampled blood TCRbeta repertoires from subjects exposed to, actively infected with, or recovered from COVID-19 were included in the dataset. The samples were drawn from two sources: the first 160 participants of the ongoing ImmuneRACE study, and 1,254 subjects contributed by 6 global collaborators. What the authors observed across the whole study: The quantity of clinical and demographic metadata differed by source and by participant and was supplied without curation.

The immunoSEQ Assay, a bias-controlled multiplex PCR, was used to amplify TCRbeta CDR3 regions from genomic DNA. Processing in the source paper ran as follows. Within the assay, amplification of reference gene primers was used to estimate how many nucleated cells each sample contained. Sequence reads were collapsed and filtered to measure the absolute abundance of every unique TCRbeta CDR3 rearrangement. Productive Simpson clonality was computed per sample as the square root of Simpson's diversity index over productive rearrangements. This is the immuneACCESS table as TCRdb keeps it, with only in-frame sequences that have V and J called. A part of the clones is gone; compared with another copy, unresolved V genes explain less than half, and the rest is unexplained. Clone size and V and J calls were adopted from that table, with D and trimming inferred from the DNA. In all, the sample holds around 250,000 clones, and about four fifths of those were seen once. The top ten constitute less than 3.5% of the sample.

Each collaborating institution followed its own protocols to collect whole blood in K2EDTA tubes. For TCRbeta analysis, collaborators shipped samples in one of three forms: frozen whole blood, isolated PBMCs, or DNA extracted from either of those sample types. The rearranged segments are TRBV19 and TRBJ1-2, with 10 central nucleotides matching TRBD1. The material sequenced was peripheral blood. The clonotype comes from a woman under 30 with acute or convalescent COVID-19. The CDR3 in this case is CASSRTGGNYGYTF. Read as DNA, the sequence is TGTGCCAGTAGCAGGACAGGGGGTAACTATGGCTACACCTTC.